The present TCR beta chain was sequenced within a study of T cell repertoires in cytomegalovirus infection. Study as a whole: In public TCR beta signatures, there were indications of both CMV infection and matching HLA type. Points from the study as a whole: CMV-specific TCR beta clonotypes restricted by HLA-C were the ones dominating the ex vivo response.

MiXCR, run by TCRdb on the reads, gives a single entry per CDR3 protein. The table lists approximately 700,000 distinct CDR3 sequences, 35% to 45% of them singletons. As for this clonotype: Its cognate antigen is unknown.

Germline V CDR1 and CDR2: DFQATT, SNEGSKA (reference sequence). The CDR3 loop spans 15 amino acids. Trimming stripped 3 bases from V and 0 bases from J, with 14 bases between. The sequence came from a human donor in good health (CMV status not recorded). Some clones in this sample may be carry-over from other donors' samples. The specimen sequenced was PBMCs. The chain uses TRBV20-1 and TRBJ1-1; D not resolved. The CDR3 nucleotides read TGCAGTGCTAGGCCAGACCTTCCTTTGAACACTGAAGCTTTCTTT. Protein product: CSARPDLPLNTEAFF.